The rows below give T cell receptor beta chains drawn from one sample of a study of blood T cell repertoires in COVID-19. Produced via immunoSEQ multiplex PCR; TCRdb's table is partial and in-frame only. Among about 330,000 clones listed, around 88% were seen once. The source material was peripheral blood. These receptors all come from a woman aged 50 to 60 with acute or convalescent COVID-19. The CDR3 runs from the conserved cysteine through the conserved F or W. D genes are given only for firm matches. Clone size appears in some rows only: once, few, many, or a class for an expanded clone.

CDR3 protein | CDR3 DNA | clone size | J gene | V gene | D gene
CASTGTGARTQYF | TGTGCCAGCACTGGGACAGGCGCCCGGACCCAGTACTTC | once | TRBJ2-5 | TRBV6-5 | TRBD1
CASSLSGRAEAFF | TGTGCCAGCAGTTTATCAGGGCGGGCTGAAGCTTTCTTT | - | TRBJ1-1 | TRBV27 | -
CASSAGLRTSGDSSYEQYF | TGTGCCAGCAGCGCAGGACTCCGGACTAGCGGGGATAGCTCCTACGAGCAGTACTTC | - | TRBJ2-7 | TRBV11-2 | TRBD2
CASSEAGSIYEQYF | TGTGCCAGCAGTGAAGCTGGCAGTATCTACGAGCAGTACTTC | - | TRBJ2-7 | TRBV6-1 | -
CASSSTVNTEAFF | TGTGCCAGCAGTTCCACAGTGAACACTGAAGCTTTCTTT | - | TRBJ1-1 | TRBV25-1 | -
CASSLLAGGGTDTQYF | TGTGCCAGCAGTCTCCTAGCGGGTGGAGGAACAGATACGCAGTATTTT | - | TRBJ2-3 | TRBV27 | TRBD2
CASSGTGGQPQHF | TGTGCCAGCAGCGGGACAGGGGGTCAGCCCCAGCATTTT | - | TRBJ1-5 | TRBV5-4 | TRBD1
CASSLERELAYEQYF | TGCGCCAGCAGCTTGGAGCGGGAGTTAGCCTACGAGCAGTACTTC | - | TRBJ2-7 | TRBV5-1 | TRBD2
CATSSSGRVNEQFF | TGTGCCACCAGCAGCAGCGGGAGAGTGAATGAGCAGTTCTTC | - | TRBJ2-1 | TRBV15 | TRBD2
CASSQILAGDTYEQYF | TGTGCCAGCAGCCAAATACTAGCGGGAGACACCTACGAGCAGTACTTC | - | TRBJ2-7 | TRBV14 | TRBD2
CSVSQGANVLTF | TGCAGCGTTTCACAGGGGGCCAACGTCCTGACTTTC | - | TRBJ2-6 | TRBV29-1 | -
CASSSYSRMNTEAFF | TGTGCCAGCAGTTCCTACAGCCGGATGAACACTGAAGCTTTCTTT | - | TRBJ1-1 | TRBV6-2/TRBV6-3 | -
CASSHNTYEQYF | TGTGCCAGCAGCCATAACACCTACGAGCAGTACTTC | - | TRBJ2-7 | TRBV7-8 | -
CASSSYTTSGTKEQFF | TGTGCCAGCAGCTCATACACGACTAGCGGGACAAAAGAGCAGTTCTTC | once | TRBJ2-1 | TRBV11-2 | TRBD2
CSVNLQVNEKLFF | TGCAGCGTTAACTTACAGGTTAATGAAAAACTGTTTTTT | once | TRBJ1-4 | TRBV29-1 | -
CASSLSFSVDGYTF | TGTGCCAGCAGCTTATCTTTCAGCGTCGATGGCTACACCTTC | - | TRBJ1-2 | TRBV7-3 | -
CATSNRDRGGTQYF | TGTGCCACCTCGAACCGGGACAGGGGAGGGACCCAGTACTTC | once | TRBJ2-5 | TRBV24-1 | TRBD1
CASSDGLVSYNEQFF | TGTGCCAGCAGTGACGGACTAGTCTCCTACAATGAGCAGTTCTTC | - | TRBJ2-1 | TRBV6-4 | TRBD2
CASSSQGYEQFF | TGTGCCAGCAGCTCACAGGGCTATGAGCAGTTCTTC | - | TRBJ2-1 | TRBV7-2 | -
CASSRVPQGNEKLFF | TGTGCCAGCAGCCGGGTCCCACAGGGTAATGAAAAACTGTTTTTT | - | TRBJ1-4 | TRBV27 | -
CASSYEQNTEAFF | TGTGCCAGCAGTTACGAACAGAACACTGAAGCTTTCTTT | - | TRBJ1-1 | TRBV6-5 | -
CAWSLPGGGGGQPQHF | TGTGCCTGGAGCCTCCCCGGGGGAGGGGGAGGGCAGCCCCAGCATTTT | - | TRBJ1-5 | TRBV30 | -
CASSRGLSITDTQYF | TGCGCCAGCAGCCGAGGACTTTCCATCACAGATACGCAGTATTTT | - | TRBJ2-3 | TRBV4-3 | -
CASSPWGLGYEQYF | TGTGCCAGCAGCCCTTGGGGCCTCGGCTACGAGCAGTACTTC | - | TRBJ2-7 | TRBV11-2 | -
CASSWRETQYF | TGTGCCAGCAGTTGGAGAGAGACCCAGTACTTC | - | TRBJ2-5 | TRBV27 | -
CASSLLGPGQGSNEKLFF | TGTGCCAGCAGCTTATTGGGGCCGGGACAGGGGTCTAATGAAAAACTGTTTTTT | - | TRBJ1-4 | TRBV7-2 | TRBD1
CASQPGLARGELFF | TGTGCCTCTCAGCCGGGACTAGCAAGAGGGGAGCTGTTTTTT | - | TRBJ2-2 | TRBV15 | TRBD2
CATGREGARSTDTQYF | TGTGCCACGGGTCGGGAGGGGGCCAGGAGTACAGATACGCAGTATTTT | - | TRBJ2-3 | TRBV19 | -
CSASGNEQYF | TGCAGTGCTAGCGGGAACGAGCAGTACTTC | - | TRBJ2-7 | TRBV20-1 | -
CASSQIPGHSNTGELFF | TGTGCCAGCAGCCAAATTCCGGGACACTCGAACACCGGGGAGCTGTTTTTT | - | TRBJ2-2 | TRBV6-2/TRBV6-3 | -
CASISRGRGRGSQNIQYF | TGTGCCAGCATTTCCCGCGGGAGGGGCCGCGGTAGCCAAAACATTCAGTACTTC | once | TRBJ2-4 | TRBV28 | TRBD2
CASSLLGQPDTQYF | TGTGCCAGCAGCCTACTGGGACAGCCAGATACGCAGTATTTT | few | TRBJ2-3 | TRBV6-6 | TRBD1
CASSYGRGIQDEQFF | TGTGCCAGCAGTTACGGGCGCGGGATACAGGATGAGCAGTTCTTC | once | TRBJ2-1 | TRBV6-5 | -
CASSSPGTGVYNQPQHF | TGTGCCAGTAGTTCCCCGGGGACAGGGGTCTATAACCAGCCCCAGCATTTT | - | TRBJ1-5 | TRBV19 | TRBD1
CASSQGTAPGNTIYF | TGTGCCAGCAGTCAGGGGACGGCGCCTGGAAACACCATATATTTT | - | TRBJ1-3 | TRBV7-9 | -
CATSRDRSYEQYF | TGTGCCACCAGCAGAGATCGGAGCTACGAGCAGTACTTC | - | TRBJ2-7 | TRBV15 | -
CASSQLSDPETQYF | TGCGCCAGCAGCCAATTGTCAGATCCAGAGACCCAGTACTTC | few | TRBJ2-5 | TRBV5-1 | -
CASRIQGSSYEQYF | TGTGCCAGCAGAATACAGGGTTCCTCCTACGAGCAGTACTTC | - | TRBJ2-7 | TRBV2 | -
CASSPREAGANVLTF | TGCGCCAGCAGCCCGAGGGAAGCTGGGGCCAACGTCCTGACTTTC | - | TRBJ2-6 | TRBV5-1 | -
CASSSRETEAFF | TGTGCCAGCAGCTCCAGGGAAACTGAAGCTTTCTTT | many | TRBJ1-1 | TRBV9 | -
CASSTTGGGGYEQYF | TGTGCCAGCAGCACCACAGGGGGCGGAGGCTACGAGCAGTACTTC | - | TRBJ2-7 | TRBV7-3 | TRBD1